Sequencing of this T cell receptor beta chain was carried out in a study of T cell responses to AZD1222 COVID-19 vaccine. Assay: immunoSEQ multiplex PCR; the TCRdb copy retains only in-frame clones and omits some. Of roughly 150,000 clones in the sample, more than 85% were seen once. Germline CDR1 MNHEY, CDR2 SMNVEV (reference sequence). This CDR3 is 16 amino acids long. Between the trimmed V and J ends, which lost 4 bases and 3 bases, there was a span of 19 bases. The sequence was obtained from an adult who had recovered from COVID-19. The sequencing here drew on peripheral blood, taken after recovery from COVID-19. The chain joins TRBV27 to TRBJ2-7; tentatively, D is TRBD1 (6 bases). Here the CDR3 DNA reads TGTGCCAGCAGTTCGCTGAAGACCGGGACAAACTACGAGCAGTACTTC. It yields the protein CASSSLKTGTNYEQYF.